This T cell receptor (beta chain) derives from a study of T-cell memory formation after mild COVID-19. Study observations and caveats: Still unconfirmed is whether the second-wave clones peaking on day 37 recognized SARS-CoV-2. For contracting clones, CD4+ ones sat mainly in CM and EM, CD8+ in EMRA.

A note on this clonotype: Its antigen remains unidentified.

The V segment lost 3 bases and the J segment 7 bases; nucleotides outside the gene matches: 14. This CDR3 region has 17 residues. CDR1 SGHRS and CDR2 YFSETQ come from the germline V gene. After 5'RACE with constant-segment primers, TCR alpha and TCR beta cDNA libraries carrying sample barcodes and UMIs were obtained. TCRdb processed the 5' RACE reads anew with MiXCR; each CDR3 protein has one entry. The table lists about 440,000 distinct CDR3 sequences, around 20% of them singletons. The source material was PBMCs or a T cell subset sorted from them (not recorded which). The chain combines TRBV5-1 with TRBJ2-1; 9 nucleotides align to TRBD1. The TCR comes from an adult woman who had mild COVID-19 (a few samples of this study predate the infection). Cell type and time point are not known. CDR3 residues: CASSSGFGQGKGNEQFF. CDR3 in DNA: TGCGCCAGCAGCTCAGGCTTCGGACAGGGGAAGGGGAATGAGCAGTTCTTC.